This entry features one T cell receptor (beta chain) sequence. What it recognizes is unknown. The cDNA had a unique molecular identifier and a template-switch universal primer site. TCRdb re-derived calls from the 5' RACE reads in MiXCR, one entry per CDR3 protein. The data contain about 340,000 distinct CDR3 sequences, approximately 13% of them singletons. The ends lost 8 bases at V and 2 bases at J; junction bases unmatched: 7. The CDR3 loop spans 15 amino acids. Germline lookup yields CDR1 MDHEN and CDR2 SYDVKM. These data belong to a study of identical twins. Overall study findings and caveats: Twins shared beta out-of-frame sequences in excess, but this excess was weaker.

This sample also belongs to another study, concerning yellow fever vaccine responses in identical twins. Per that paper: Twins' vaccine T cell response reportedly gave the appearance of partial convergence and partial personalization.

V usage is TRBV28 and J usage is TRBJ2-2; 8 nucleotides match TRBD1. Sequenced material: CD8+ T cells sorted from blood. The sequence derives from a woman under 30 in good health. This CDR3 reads CASGWTGINTGELFF. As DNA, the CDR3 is TGTGCCAGCGGGTGGACAGGGATCAACACCGGGGAGCTGTTTTTT.